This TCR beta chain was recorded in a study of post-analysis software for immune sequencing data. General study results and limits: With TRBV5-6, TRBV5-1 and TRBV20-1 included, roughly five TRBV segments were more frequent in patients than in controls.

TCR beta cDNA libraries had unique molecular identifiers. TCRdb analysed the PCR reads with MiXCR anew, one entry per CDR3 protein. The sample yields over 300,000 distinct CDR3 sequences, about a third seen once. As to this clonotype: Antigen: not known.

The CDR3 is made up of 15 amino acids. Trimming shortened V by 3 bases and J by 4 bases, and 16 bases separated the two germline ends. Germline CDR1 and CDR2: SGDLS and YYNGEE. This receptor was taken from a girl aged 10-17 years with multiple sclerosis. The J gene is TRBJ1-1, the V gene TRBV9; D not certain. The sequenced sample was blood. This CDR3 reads CASSAPEGRSTEAFF. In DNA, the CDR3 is TGTGCCAGCAGCGCCCCAGAGGGTAGAAGCACTGAAGCTTTCTTT.